Presented here are 26 T cell receptor beta chains from one specimen sequenced in a study of cytomegalovirus exposure and HLA in healthy donors. Clones were sequenced by immunoSEQ multiplex PCR, and TCRdb holds only the in-frame ones, with some missing. The sample comprises some 170,000 clones, approximately 89% of which are singletons, and 2% to 3% rests with the top ten. The sample taken for sequencing was PBMCs. The receptors were sampled from a man between 18 and 35 years old in good health and CMV-seropositive.

J is TRBJ2-3 and V is TRBV2; D uncertain. CDR3 size: 12 residues. V lost 5 bases, J lost 2 bases, and 5 bases lay in between. Germline values: CDR1 SNHLY, CDR2 FYNNEI. CDR3 DNA: TGTGCCAGCAGTCTTTTCACAGATACGCAGTATTTT. Translated, it gives CASSLFTDTQYF.

As regards this clone: The junction departs from the called germline gene at one end, perhaps through a read error. The chain employs TRBV7-7 and TRBJ2-2, with 11 bases that match TRBD2. CDR1 is SSHAT and CDR2 is FNYEAQ in the germline V gene (reference sequence). This CDR3 spans 15 amino acids. CDR3 residues: CASSPLAGGSGELFF. Written as DNA, the CDR3 is TGTGCTAGCAGTCCGCTAGCGGGAGGATCCGGGGAGCTGTTTTTT.

This clone is a singleton in its sample. The chain combines TRBV20-1 with TRBJ2-7; D ambiguous. The CDR3 has 10 residues. V shed 6 bases and J shed 0 bases, with 3 bases lying between them. The germline V gene has CDR1 DFQATT and CDR2 SNEGSKA (reference sequence). CDR3 coding DNA: TGCAGTGCCTTCTCCTACGAGCAGTACTTC. Translation gives CSAFSYEQYF.

The V call is TRBV29-1, the J call TRBJ2-3; 8 nucleotides agree with TRBD2. V lost 6 bases and J lost 5; bases outside the gene matches: 7. This CDR3 has 13 residues. Germline loops: CDR1 SQVTM, CDR2 ANQGSEA. CDR3 residues: CSVADSGIDTQYF. DNA of the CDR3: TGCAGCGTCGCGGATAGCGGGATAGATACGCAGTATTTT.

The rearrangement links TRBV5-4 to TRBJ2-7, with D hard to call. The length of the CDR3 is 15 residues. V dropped 3 bases and J dropped 5 bases, with 18 bases sitting between them. Germline assignment: CDR1 SGHNT and CDR2 YYREEE (reference sequence). CDR3 sequence: CASSSRARLGDEQYF. In DNA form, the CDR3 reads TGTGCCAGCAGCTCCAGAGCGAGGTTAGGAGACGAGCAGTACTTC.

This sequence joins TRBV18 and TRBJ2-2, with TRBD2 matching 7 bases. The CDR3 spans 17 residues. Germline V CDR1 and CDR2: KGHSH, LQKENI. Trimming removed 3 bases from V and 5 bases from J; junction bases left unmatched: 12. CDR3 region: CASSPPAGGRRTGELFF. For the CDR3, the DNA is TGTGCCAGCTCACCCCCCGCCGGGGGGAGACGGACCGGGGAGCTGTTTTTT.

The genes are TRBV6-6 and TRBJ2-7, with D tentatively TRBD2 (5 bases). Trimming left V 8 bases short and J 3 bases short, with 11 bases between. There are 12 residues in the CDR3. The germline CDR1 and CDR2 sequences are MNHNY and SVGAGI (reference sequence). CDR3 DNA sequence: TGTGCCAGCCAAGGACTGATCTACGAGCAGTACTTC. It yields the protein CASQGLIYEQYF.

J is TRBJ1-1 and V is TRBV28; the match to TRBD1 covers 11 bases. Germline loops: CDR1 MDHEN, CDR2 SYDVKM. Unmatched junction bases numbered 13, after V lost 5 bases and J lost 5 bases. The CDR3 sequence is 17 residues long. CDR3 loop: CASSIAAGTGGRTEAFF. Written as DNA, the CDR3 is TGTGCCAGCAGTATAGCCGCCGGGACAGGGGGGCGGACTGAAGCTTTCTTT.

This chain joins TRBV6-6 and TRBJ2-7; the match to TRBD2 covers 8 bases. Germline loops: CDR1 MNHNY, CDR2 SVGAGI (reference sequence). The CDR3 is made up of 16 amino acids. V lost 2 bases to trimming and J lost 5 bases; unmatched junction nucleotides: 11. The CDR3 loop reads CASSYPGGGYNDEQYF. The DNA for the CDR3 is TGTGCCAGCAGTTACCCCGGGGGGGGTTACAACGACGAGCAGTACTTC.

The chain carries TRBV5-6 and TRBJ2-1; 15 bases agree with TRBD2. The germline V gene encodes CDR1 SGHDT and CDR2 YYEEEE. CDR3 length: 18 residues. The J segment lost 0 bases and the V segment lost 4 bases, leaving 5 bases of the junction unmatched. CDR3 nucleotides: TGTGCCAGCAGCGCGGGACTAGCGGGGGGTAGCTCCTACAATGAGCAGTTCTTC. As protein: CASSAGLAGGSSYNEQFF.

This CDR3 is CASSSPRLGSGGKTSTDTQYF. The CDR3 DNA is TGCGCCAGCAGCTCCCCTAGACTGGGTAGCGGGGGGAAAACTAGCACAGATACGCAGTATTTT. The chain carries TRBV4-1 and TRBJ2-3; 10 bases line up with TRBD2. The CDR3 sequence is 21 residues long. V shed 5 bases, J shed 0 bases, and the junction held 20 bases outside the gene matches. Germline CDR1 reads MGHRA; CDR2 reads YSYEKL.

This clone was counted once. J is TRBJ1-5 and V is TRBV6-5; 9 bases line up with TRBD1. The CDR3 has 15 residues. Germline CDR1 reads MNHEY; CDR2 reads SVGAGI. J was trimmed by 4 bases and V by 4 bases; bases with no gene match: 5. The CDR3, as DNA: TGTGCCAGCAGTTCCCGGGGGACAGGGAATCAGCCCCAGCATTTT. It codes for CASSSRGTGNQPQHF.

This chain connects TRBV4-1 to TRBJ2-1, with 11 nucleotides matching TRBD2. V lost 3 bases and J lost 3; bases outside the gene matches: 4. The CDR3 runs to 16 residues. From germline, CDR1 is MGHRA and CDR2 YSYEKL. The CDR3 DNA sequence: TGCGCCAGCAGCCAGCTACTAGCGGGAGACTACAATGAGCAGTTCTTC. It specifies CASSQLLAGDYNEQFF.

This rearrangement joins TRBV2 to TRBJ2-1; 11 bases agree with TRBD1. CDR3 length: 15 residues. J was trimmed by 8 bases and V by 1 base; bases with no gene match: 4. Germline V lookup: CDR1 SNHLY, CDR2 FYNNEI. The CDR3, as DNA: TGTGCCAGCAGTGAAGGGACAGGGGGCTGGTATGAGCAGTTCTTC. It codes for CASSEGTGGWYEQFF.

The rearrangement uses TRBV9 and TRBJ2-5, with TRBD2 as a possible D gene (6 bases). This CDR3 region has 14 residues. CDR1 and CDR2 from the germline V gene are SGDLS and YYNGEE. Trimming removed 0 bases from V and 5 bases from J, with 11 bases in between. The CDR3 here is CASSVGGAGETQYF. CDR3 sequence (DNA): TGTGCCAGCAGCGTAGGCGGGGCGGGGGAGACCCAGTACTTC.

CDR3 in amino acids: CASSAHTLAGARDTQYF. The DNA of the CDR3 is TGTGCCAGCAGCGCCCACACATTAGCGGGAGCGAGAGATACGCAGTATTTT. The gene calls are TRBV9 and TRBJ2-3, with TRBD2 matching 9 bases. Germline-derived CDR1 and CDR2 are SGDLS and YYNGEE. CDR3 length equals 17 residues. After removal of 3 bases from V and 5 bases from J, the junction contained 13 bases not matched to a gene.

The V gene is TRBV7-2, the J gene TRBJ2-1; D is ambiguous. The germline V and J ends were trimmed by 0 bases and 3 bases, with 6 bases remaining between them. Germline V CDR1 and CDR2: SGHTA, FQGNSA. CDR3 size: 14 residues. In nucleotides, the CDR3 is TGTGCCAGCAGCTTAGCGAGAGACTACAATGAGCAGTTCTTC. The encoded protein is CASSLARDYNEQFF.

The gene calls are TRBV6-5 and TRBJ1-1, with a weak D call TRBD1 (6 bases). This CDR3 spans 15 amino acids. Trimming shortened V by 4 bases and J by 1 base, and 13 bases separated the two germline ends. Germline CDR1 MNHEY, CDR2 SVGAGI. The DNA of the CDR3 is TGTGCCAGCAGTTCCCGGGACACGAAGAACACTGAAGCTTTCTTT. It yields the protein CASSSRDTKNTEAFF.

The chain has TRBV4-3 and TRBJ1-2; a possible D gene is TRBD1 (5 bases). The CDR3 runs 14 residues. Germline CDR1 reads LGHNA; CDR2 reads YSLEER. Trimming cost V 0 bases and J 5 bases, with 10 bases left between them. The CDR3 DNA sequence: TGCGCCAGCAGCCAAGATCTGGGGCGGTATGGCTACACCTTC. Translation gives CASSQDLGRYGYTF.

This CDR3 reads CASSKVSDSFYEQYF. CDR3 sequence (DNA): TGTGCCAGCAGCAAAGTGAGCGACAGTTTCTACGAGCAGTACTTC. The V gene is TRBV21-1, the J gene TRBJ2-7; the listed D gene, TRBD1, was not tested against the DNA. TRBV21-1 is a recognized pseudogene. CDR3 size: 15 residues.

CDR3 coding DNA: TGTGCCAGCAGTCAACAACTAGTGGGTTACGAGCAGTACTTC. Protein product: CASSQQLVGYEQYF. The chain has TRBV6-5 and TRBJ2-7; TRBD2 might be the D (5 bases). CDR3 length: 14 amino acids. Germline-derived CDR1 and CDR2 are MNHEY and SVGAGI. Trimming removed 5 bases at V and 4 bases at J, with 15 bases between.

The rearrangement links TRBV6-5 to TRBJ2-3; possibly TRBD1 for D (5 bases). The CDR3 sequence is 16 residues long. CDR1 and CDR2 (germline): MNHEY, SVGAGI. Trimming shortened V by 2 bases and J by 2 bases, and 14 bases separated the two germline ends. This chain's CDR3 is CASSYDRQKYTDTQYF. The DNA for the CDR3 is TGTGCCAGCAGTTACGACAGACAGAAATACACAGATACGCAGTATTTT.

This clone has a single count. The gene calls are TRBV5-4 and TRBJ2-7, with D maybe TRBD1 (5 bases). Germline CDR1 is SGHNT and CDR2 is YYREEE (reference sequence). This CDR3 contains 11 residues. Trimming removed 2 bases from V and 6 bases from J, with 6 bases in between. CDR3 sequence: CASSLRGEQYF. The CDR3 DNA reads as TGTGCCAGCAGCTTAAGGGGCGAGCAGTACTTC.

The rearrangement uses TRBV27 and TRBJ2-2; no clear D. The CDR3 totals 13 residues. CDR1 is MNHEY and CDR2 is SMNVEV in the germline V gene (reference sequence). V was pared by 8 bases and J by 0 bases, with 7 bases between. DNA of the CDR3: TGTGCCAGCGCAGGATCGAACACCGGGGAGCTGTTTTTT. Translated, it gives CASAGSNTGELFF.

This clone was counted once. The chain uses TRBV5-4 and TRBJ1-2; D uncertain. V was clipped by 4 bases and J by 3 bases, with 7 bases between them. This CDR3 region has 12 residues. The germline CDR1 and CDR2 sequences are SGHNT and YYREEE (reference sequence). The CDR3 reads CASSPGDYGYTF. The CDR3 bases are TGTGCCAGCAGCCCCGGGGACTATGGCTACACCTTC.

The V gene is TRBV9, the J gene TRBJ2-2, with D maybe TRBD1 (5 bases). Germline CDR1 reads SGDLS; CDR2 reads YYNGEE. V shed 3 bases and J shed 9 bases, with 6 bases lying between them. This CDR3 is built from 11 residues. Here the CDR3 reads CASSGQRELFF. The CDR3 nucleotides read TGTGCCAGCAGCGGACAGAGGGAGCTGTTTTTT.